The sequence of this TCR beta chain was determined in a study of CD8+ T cells in alopecia areata. Treatment described: oral pan-JAK inhibitor, 5-10 mg twice daily. The table lists this clone with a count of one. Germline CDR1 is LGHNA and CDR2 is YSLEER. CDR3 size: 13 residues. V lost 1 base and J 9 bases, leaving 10 bases between the germline ends. Sequencing used cDNA as its template, made by extracting RNA and reverse transcribing it. Sequenced by immunoSEQ multiplex PCR; TCRdb stores in-frame clones only, minus some. The profile shows approximately 210,000 clones, under 70% of them singletons. The sequencing used CD4+ T cells sorted from blood, collected at roughly week 45, from a patient treated with tofacitinib. This clonotype was sampled from a human donor with alopecia areata. This chain connects TRBV4-3 to TRBJ2-1; D tentatively fits TRBD1 or TRBD2 (5 bases each). The CDR3 DNA sequence: TGCGCCAGCAGCCAAGGTGGGGCGGGTGAGCAGTTCTTC. This sequence encodes CASSQGGAGEQFF.